Below are 23 T cell receptor beta chains sequenced from a single sample in a study of cytomegalovirus exposure and HLA in healthy donors. The assay was immunoSEQ multiplex PCR, and TCRdb's table has in-frame clones only and misses some. The profile shows around 180,000 clones, about 82% of them singletons. Sequenced sample: PBMCs. The receptor source for this set is a woman between 18 and 30 years old in good health and CMV-seronegative.

This clone has just a few counts. This chain uses TRBV5-1 with TRBJ2-1, with D uncertain. Germline values: CDR1 SGHRS, CDR2 YFSETQ. This CDR3 has 13 residues. V gave up 0 bases and J gave up 4 bases, with 5 bases separating them. CDR3 sequence: CASSLELYNEQFF. CDR3 sequence (DNA): TGCGCCAGCAGCTTGGAACTGTACAATGAGCAGTTCTTC.

This clone has just one count. The chain has TRBV5-1 and TRBJ1-2, with a tentative D call TRBD1 (5 bases). Germline lookup yields CDR1 SGHRS and CDR2 YFSETQ. The V end was cut by 0 bases, the J end by 2 bases, with 11 bases between. The CDR3 covers 15 residues. CDR3 protein: CASSLAGIPNYGYTF. In nucleotides, the CDR3 is TGCGCCAGCAGCTTGGCAGGGATACCGAACTATGGCTACACCTTC.

This clone was seen a single time. This chain connects TRBV5-5 to TRBJ1-5, with D possibly matching TRBD1 (6 bases). The germline gives CDR1 SGHKS, CDR2 YYEKEE (reference sequence). This CDR3 is built from 17 residues. The ends were cut back, 4 bases at V and 0 bases at J, with 17 bases in the middle. CDR3 sequence (DNA): TGTGCCAGCAGCCCTCTCCCCGGGACAAATAGCAATCAGCCCCAGCATTTT. Translated: CASSPLPGTNSNQPQHF.

This clone appeared a few times. The V and J genes are TRBV5-1 and TRBJ1-5; a weak D match, TRBD1 (5 bases). The V gene lost 4 bases and the J gene lost 5 bases, with 13 bases spanning the gap. Germline CDR1 and CDR2: SGHRS and YFSETQ. The CDR3 sequence is 14 residues long. For the CDR3, the DNA is TGCGCCAGCAGCACCCAGGGATTGGATCAGCCCCAGCATTTT. Its protein product is CASSTQGLDQPQHF.

The chain carries TRBV6-5 and TRBJ1-2; TRBD1 aligns across 8 bases. Germline lookup yields CDR1 MNHEY and CDR2 SVGAGI. Trimming removed 5 bases from V and 8 bases from J; junction bases left unmatched: 7. This CDR3 spans 13 amino acids. DNA of the CDR3: TGTGCCAGCAGTCCGACAGGGGCTTGGGGCTACACCTTC. Its protein is CASSPTGAWGYTF.

This chain uses TRBV25-1 with TRBJ2-1; 7 bases match TRBD2. CDR1 is MGHDK, CDR2 SYGVNS, per germline. The J segment lost 0 bases and the V segment lost 2 bases, leaving 10 bases of the junction unmatched. The CDR3 is 18 amino acids. CDR3 in amino acids: CASSEPPGGGSSYNEQFF. DNA of the CDR3: TGTGCCAGCAGTGAACCCCCGGGTGGCGGGAGCTCCTACAATGAGCAGTTCTTC. The full variable domain, its missing parts supplied by reference TRBV25-1 and TRBJ2-1, is EADIYQTPRYLVIGTGKKITLECSQTMGHDKMYWYQQDPGMELHLIHYSYGVNSTEKGDLSSESTVSRIRTEHFPLTLESARPSHTSQYLCASSEPPGGGSSYNEQFFGPGTRLTVL.

The rearrangement links TRBV2 to TRBJ1-2; D is possibly TRBD1 (6 bases). The germline V and J ends were trimmed by 3 bases and 7 bases, with 15 bases remaining between them. The CDR3 extends over 14 amino acids. The germline gives CDR1 SNHLY, CDR2 FYNNEI. In nucleotides, the CDR3 is TGTGCCAGCAGTGAGACCAGGGGCGGGAGTGGCTACACCTTC. It is translated as CASSETRGGSGYTF.

This chain links TRBV10-3 with TRBJ1-2; the D gene is possibly TRBD1 (5 bases). The ends were cut back, 11 bases at V and 5 bases at J, with 18 bases in the middle. The CDR3 contains 13 residues. Germline V gives CDR1 ENHRY, CDR2 SYGVKD. The CDR3 loop is CASHGGGGYGYTF. The CDR3 DNA follows: TGTGCCTCCCATGGTGGGGGGGGATATGGCTACACCTTC.

This clone has just a few counts. This chain links TRBV10-3 with TRBJ1-2; D call uncertain. Germline-derived CDR1 and CDR2 are ENHRY and SYGVKD. The CDR3 has 16 residues. The germline V and J ends were trimmed by 0 bases and 3 bases, with 14 bases remaining between them. The CDR3 reads CAISESWSPEYYGYTF. Here the CDR3 DNA reads TGTGCCATCAGTGAGTCATGGAGCCCCGAGTACTATGGCTACACCTTC.

This sequence joins TRBV27 and TRBJ1-2; 11 bases align to TRBD1. Germline CDR1 and CDR2: MNHEY and SMNVEV (reference sequence). The CDR3 extends over 16 amino acids. V lost 3 bases, J lost 3 bases, and 6 bases stayed unmatched. The CDR3 here is CASSLLRTGGYYGYTF. The CDR3 DNA reads TGTGCCAGCAGTTTGTTGCGGACAGGGGGCTACTATGGCTACACCTTC.

The chain joins TRBV5-1 to TRBJ2-3; D is possibly TRBD2 (6 bases). V was trimmed by 2 bases and J by 0 bases, leaving 13 bases between them. This CDR3 is 16 amino acids long. From germline, CDR1 is SGHRS and CDR2 YFSETQ. CDR3 sequence reads: CASSFGGATSTDTQYF. The CDR3 DNA is TGCGCCAGCAGCTTCGGCGGGGCCACCAGCACAGATACGCAGTATTTT.

J is TRBJ1-1 and V is TRBV19; D not resolved. From germline, CDR1 is LNHDA and CDR2 SQIVND (reference sequence). V was cut by 3 bases and J by 6 bases, with 11 bases left in between. This CDR3 spans 13 amino acids. The CDR3 protein is CASSIERNAEAFF. The CDR3 DNA reads TGTGCCAGTAGTATTGAGCGGAATGCTGAAGCTTTCTTT.

This clone was found a few times. The DNA for the CDR3 is TGTGCCAGCCTTCGACTAGCCACCTACGAGCAGTACTTC. Its protein product is CASLRLATYEQYF. The rearrangement joins TRBV2 to TRBJ2-7; TRBD2 matches 7 bases. Trimming cost V 8 bases and J 2 bases; bases outside gene matches: 6. The germline CDR1 and CDR2 sequences are SNHLY and FYNNEI. CDR3 length: 13 residues.

The chain links TRBV11-2 to TRBJ2-7; 8 nucleotides line up with TRBD1. Germline V CDR1 and CDR2: SGHAT, FQNNGV. The CDR3 covers 13 residues. The J segment lost 6 bases and the V segment lost 5 bases, leaving 6 bases of the junction unmatched. Here the CDR3 reads CASSPRTGIEQYF. CDR3 DNA sequence: TGTGCCAGCAGCCCACGGACAGGGATCGAGCAGTACTTC.

The chain carries TRBV7-9 and TRBJ2-7, with 9 nucleotides matching TRBD1. The trim removed 4 bases at V and 7 bases at J, leaving 5 bases unmatched. CDR1 and CDR2 from the germline V gene are SEHNR and FQNEAQ (reference sequence). The CDR3 extends over 13 amino acids. The CDR3, as DNA: TGTGCCAGCAGCTCACAGGGGGCGGAGGAGCAGTACTTC. Its translation is CASSSQGAEEQYF.

This chain links TRBV19 with TRBJ2-2; 8 bases map to TRBD2. CDR1 and CDR2 from the germline V gene are LNHDA and SQIVND (reference sequence). V lost 5 bases, J lost 6 bases, and 11 bases stayed unmatched. This CDR3 is 16 amino acids long. CDR3 in DNA: TGTGCCAGTAGTGACTCGGCGGCGGGAGGAGCCGGGGAGCTGTTTTTT. It encodes CASSDSAAGGAGELFF.

This rearrangement joins TRBV9 to TRBJ2-7; tentative D call: TRBD2 (6 bases). The CDR3 consists of 16 residues. The germline gives CDR1 SGDLS, CDR2 YYNGEE. Trimming removed 1 base from V and 6 bases from J, with 20 bases in between. The CDR3 DNA is TGTGCCAGCAGCGTATCCGGGAGAGCCGTCAGGTTCGAGCAGTACTTC. It translates to CASSVSGRAVRFEQYF.

This chain connects TRBV9 to TRBJ2-2; 9 positions agree with TRBD2. Germline CDR1 is SGDLS and CDR2 is YYNGEE. This CDR3 is 15 amino acids long. J lost 3 bases, V lost 2 bases, and 2 bases had no gene match. CDR3 sequence reads: CASSVSGSDTGELFF. The CDR3 nucleotides are TGTGCCAGCAGCGTTAGCGGGAGTGACACCGGGGAGCTGTTTTTT.

Notes on this clone: Other DNA sequences in the sample encode the same CDR3. The gene calls are TRBV7-2 and TRBJ2-2; D is perhaps TRBD2 (6 bases). Germline V gene data show CDR1 as SGHTA and CDR2 as FQGNSA. This CDR3 is built from 15 residues. The germline V and J ends were trimmed by 1 base and 5 bases, with 11 bases remaining between them. The CDR3, as DNA: TGTGCCAGCAGCTTAGGTGGGCGGGGTACCGGGGAGCTGTTTTTT. This gives the protein CASSLGGRGTGELFF.

This clone came up once. This likely reflects a read error, since a far larger clone is one base away. This sequence joins TRBV7-9 and TRBJ1-2; D remains unclear. The V gene's germline CDR1 is SEHNR and CDR2 FQNEAQ (reference sequence). V lost 6 bases to trimming and J lost 4 bases, with 6 bases between them. CDR3 size: 11 residues. CDR3 protein: CASREGYGYTF. CDR3 bases: TGTGCCAGCAGGGAGGGCTATGGCTACACCTTC. The variable domain in full, completed from reference TRBV7-9 and TRBJ1-2, reads DTGVSQNPRHKITKRGQNVTFRCDPISEHNRLYWYRQTLGQGPEFLTYFQNEAQLEKSRLLSDRFSAERPKGSFSTLEIQRTEQGDSAMYLCASREGYGYTFGSGTRLTVV.

This chain uses TRBV19 with TRBJ1-6; 8 bases are shared with TRBD1. The V gene's germline CDR1 is LNHDA and CDR2 SQIVND (reference sequence). Germline trimming cut 1 base from V and 5 bases from J; bases unmatched to any gene: 1. The CDR3 runs to 15 residues. The CDR3 DNA is TGTGCCAGTAGTATAGGGACAGGGCATAATTCACCCCTCCACTTT. This encodes CASSIGTGHNSPLHF.

The chain links TRBV5-1 to TRBJ1-2; no reliable D call. V was clipped by 2 bases and J by 3 bases, with 11 bases between them. This CDR3 comprises 14 residues. Germline values: CDR1 SGHRS, CDR2 YFSETQ. The CDR3 here is CASSFLRGDYGYTF. In nucleotides, the CDR3 is TGCGCCAGCAGCTTCCTGCGGGGTGACTATGGCTACACCTTC.

The chain is built from TRBV25-1 and TRBJ1-1; a weak D match, TRBD1 (6 bases). V was shortened by 7 bases and J by 0 bases, with 15 bases between the two germline ends. The CDR3 spans 15 residues. CDR1 and CDR2 (germline): MGHDK, SYGVNS. DNA of the CDR3: TGTGCCAGCACCCTAACAGGGAGTATGAACACTGAAGCTTTCTTT. This encodes CASTLTGSMNTEAFF.